The 25 T cell receptor beta chains below were found in one sample sequenced in a study of blood T cell repertoires in COVID-19. Assay: immunoSEQ multiplex PCR; the TCRdb copy retains only in-frame clones and omits some. There are 95,000 to 150,000 clones in the sample; 86% occur only once, and roughly 4% lies in the top ten. The sequenced material came from peripheral blood. The receptors come from a man in his forties with acute or convalescent COVID-19.

This rearrangement joins TRBV5-5 to TRBJ2-1, with a possible D match to TRBD1 (6 bases). Germline CDR1 is SGHKS and CDR2 is YYEKEE (reference sequence). The length of the CDR3 is 17 residues. V shed 1 base and J shed 8 bases, with 22 bases lying between them. Here the CDR3 reads CASSLLTPGHAADEQFF. CDR3 DNA sequence: TGTGCCAGCAGCTTGTTAACCCCGGGACACGCCGCCGATGAGCAGTTCTTC.

The chain recombines TRBV11-2 with TRBJ1-5, with D unresolved. In germline, CDR1 is SGHAT, CDR2 FQNNGV. CDR3 length: 15 residues. V was shortened by 0 bases and J by 5 bases, with 11 bases between the two germline ends. The CDR3 here is CASSLDPGVYQPQHF. CDR3 sequence (DNA): TGTGCCAGCAGCTTAGATCCGGGAGTTTATCAGCCCCAGCATTTT.

This clone has a handful of counts. The genes are TRBV3-1 (or the pseudogene TRBV3-2) and TRBJ1-5; D unresolved. This CDR3 has 15 residues. Between the trimmed V and J ends, which lost 4 bases and 5 bases, there was a span of 15 bases. Germline V CDR1 and CDR2: LGHDT, YNNKEL (reference sequence). The CDR3, as DNA: TGTGCCAGCAGCCGCAGACCAGGTTCTGATCAGCCCCAGCATTTT. It specifies CASSRRPGSDQPQHF.

J is TRBJ2-1 and V is TRBV9, with 16 bases identical to TRBD2. Trimming took 4 bases from V and 0 from J; bases not matched to a gene: 10. The CDR3 consists of 20 residues. Germline CDR1 reads SGDLS; CDR2 reads YYNGEE. Here the CDR3 DNA reads TGTGCCAGCAGCCATGGGACTAGCGGGGGGGTTCCCAACTCCTACAATGAGCAGTTCTTC. It specifies CASSHGTSGGVPNSYNEQFF. Complete variable domain (other parts from reference TRBV9 and TRBJ2-1): DSGVTQTPKHLITATGQRVTLRCSPRSGDLSVYWYQQSLDQGLQFLIQYYNGEERAKGNILERFSAQQFPDLHSELNLSSLELGDSALYFCASSHGTSGGVPNSYNEQFFGPGTRLTVL.

The V call is TRBV3-1 (or the pseudogene TRBV3-2), the J call TRBJ2-5; TRBD2 matches 9 bases. The V segment lost 0 bases and the J segment 5 bases; nucleotides outside the gene matches: 10. CDR1 is LGHDT and CDR2 is YNNKEL in the germline V gene (reference sequence). This CDR3 is built from 17 residues. The CDR3 spells CASSQDGGRVIYETQYF. CDR3 nucleotides: TGTGCCAGCAGCCAAGATGGCGGGAGGGTGATCTATGAGACCCAGTACTTC.

The gene calls are TRBV5-1 and TRBJ2-5; D is unresolved. CDR1 is SGHRS and CDR2 is YFSETQ in the germline V gene. The CDR3 is 12 amino acids. With 2 bases removed from V and 3 bases from J, the gap between germline ends came to 5 bases. The CDR3 bases are TGCGCCAGCAGCTTCCCAGAAGAGACCCAGTACTTC. This encodes CASSFPEETQYF.

This chain connects TRBV12-3 or TRBV12-4 to TRBJ1-2; D is uncertain. V was shortened by 2 bases and J by 5 bases, with 6 bases between the two germline ends. This CDR3 is 12 amino acids long. CDR3 coding DNA: TGTGCCAGCAGTTTACTAGATTATGGCTACACCTTC. It codes for CASSLLDYGYTF.

The chain is built from TRBV4-2 and TRBJ1-2, with D uncertain. Trimming cost V 0 bases and J 3 bases, with 8 bases left between them. This CDR3 region has 14 residues. The germline V gene has CDR1 LGHNA and CDR2 YNFKEQ. CDR3 nucleotides: TGTGCCAGCAGCCAAGAGGTGGAGGACTATGGCTACACCTTC. Translated, it gives CASSQEVEDYGYTF.

This clone was seen a few times. The rearrangement joins TRBV7-8 to TRBJ1-1; D possibly corresponds to TRBD1 (6 bases). Between the trimmed V and J ends, which lost 5 bases and 5 bases, there was a span of 12 bases. The CDR3 length is 13 residues. Germline loops: CDR1 SGHVS, CDR2 FQNEAQ. The CDR3 bases are TGTGCCAGCAGCGGGGGCACGGGTACTGAAGCTTTCTTT. Its protein product is CASSGGTGTEAFF. Based on the CDR3 plus reference TRBV7-8 and TRBJ1-1, the full variable domain is GAGVSQSPRYKVAKRGQDVALRCDPISGHVSLFWYQQALGQGPEFLTYFQNEAQLDKSGLPSDRFFAERPEGSVSTLKIQRTQQEDSAVYLCASSGGTGTEAFFGQGTRLTVV.

The chain is built from TRBV6-1 and TRBJ2-5; 7 bases are a match to TRBD1. V gave up 3 bases and J gave up 0 bases; unmatched junction bases: 13. The CDR3 consists of 18 residues. Germline-derived CDR1 and CDR2 are MNHNS and SASEGT. Written as DNA, the CDR3 is TGTGCCAGCAGTGAGGGATCCGGTGTGGGACAGTACCAAGAGACCCAGTACTTC. This sequence encodes CASSEGSGVGQYQETQYF.

This sequence joins TRBV7-9 and TRBJ2-5, with TRBD2 as a possible D gene (5 bases). This CDR3 region has 14 residues. CDR1 and CDR2 (germline): SEHNR, FQNEAQ (reference sequence). V was cut by 3 bases and J by 4 bases, with 12 bases left in between. CDR3 region: CASSFSGRTETQYF. The CDR3 coding sequence is TGTGCCAGCAGCTTTTCGGGGAGAACAGAGACCCAGTACTTC.

The V gene is TRBV5-1, the J gene TRBJ1-3; TRBD1 might be the D (6 bases). Germline CDR1 reads SGHRS; CDR2 reads YFSETQ. V was clipped by 3 bases and J by 9 bases, with 16 bases between them. CDR3 length: 14 amino acids. As DNA, the CDR3 is TGCGCCAGCAGCTATAACGACAGGTCGGCCACCATATATTTT. Translated: CASSYNDRSATIYF.

The chain has TRBV3-1 (or the pseudogene TRBV3-2) and TRBJ1-6; 9 bases are a match to TRBD1. Looked up from germline, CDR1 is LGHDT and CDR2 is YNNKEL (reference sequence). This CDR3 is built from 15 residues. The J segment lost 10 bases and the V segment lost 1 base, leaving 5 bases of the junction unmatched. CDR3 nucleotides: TGTGCCAGCAGCCAAGTGAACAGGGGGCACTCACCCCTCCACTTT. Translation: CASSQVNRGHSPLHF.

The rearrangement joins TRBV9 to TRBJ2-5; perhaps TRBD1 as D (6 bases). Per germline, CDR1 SGDLS and CDR2 YYNGEE. The CDR3 loop spans 13 amino acids. The germline V and J ends were trimmed by 2 bases and 2 bases, with 7 bases remaining between them. CDR3 loop: CASSVGAQETQYF. The CDR3 region has the DNA TGTGCCAGCAGCGTGGGGGCTCAAGAGACCCAGTACTTC.

The V gene is TRBV6-5, the J gene TRBJ1-6; TRBD1 matches at 7 bases. V dropped 5 bases and J dropped 3; count of bases not matched to a gene: 1. The germline CDR1 and CDR2 sequences are MNHEY and SVGAGI. The CDR3 consists of 14 residues. The CDR3 loop reads CASSRDSYNSPLHF. CDR3 DNA: TGTGCCAGCAGTAGGGACAGCTATAATTCACCCCTCCACTTT.

This CDR3 reads CASSFSGRAPYEQYF. The CDR3 nucleotides read TGTGCCAGCAGTTTCAGCGGGAGGGCCCCCTACGAGCAGTACTTC. The V gene is TRBV27, the J gene TRBJ2-7; 10 bases line up with TRBD2. J was trimmed by 2 bases and V by 3 bases; bases with no gene match: 4. CDR1 and CDR2 from the germline V gene are MNHEY and SMNVEV (reference sequence). The CDR3 length is 15 residues.

The genes are TRBV6-2 or TRBV6-3 and TRBJ1-1, with D uncertain. V lost 5 bases to trimming and J lost 0 bases, with 16 bases between them. The CDR3 loop spans 16 amino acids. Germline lookup yields CDR1 MNHEY and CDR2 SVGEGT. CDR3 in DNA: TGTGCCAGCAGTGATATGCTGGGCTACATGAACACTGAAGCTTTCTTT. Its protein product is CASSDMLGYMNTEAFF.

The chain recombines TRBV20-1 with TRBJ1-2; D is uncertain. V was cut by 6 bases and J by 5 bases, with 10 bases left in between. The CDR3 consists of 11 residues. In germline, CDR1 is DFQATT, CDR2 SNEGSKA (reference sequence). CDR3 residues: CSALAGYGYTF. The CDR3 nucleotides read TGCAGTGCCTTGGCGGGGTATGGCTACACCTTC.

The rearrangement joins TRBV6-5 to TRBJ2-2; 10 bases line up with TRBD1. The CDR3 sequence is 15 residues long. In germline, CDR1 is MNHEY, CDR2 SVGAGI. V lost 6 bases, J lost 7 bases, and 8 bases stayed unmatched. The CDR3 here is CASRSGTGEIGELFF. The CDR3 nucleotides are TGTGCCAGCAGATCCGGGACAGGGGAGATCGGGGAGCTGTTTTTT.

The chain carries TRBV7-8 and TRBJ1-1, with TRBD1 identical over 7 bases. J gave up 7 bases and V 5 bases, and 4 bases lay outside the gene matches. Per germline, CDR1 SGHVS and CDR2 FQNEAQ. The CDR3 totals 12 residues. CDR3 sequence: CASSPGTVEAFF. The CDR3 region has the DNA TGTGCCAGCAGCCCCGGGACAGTTGAAGCTTTCTTT. The full variable domain, rest sourced from reference TRBV7-8 and TRBJ1-1, is GAGVSQSPRYKVAKRGQDVALRCDPISGHVSLFWYQQALGQGPEFLTYFQNEAQLDKSGLPSDRFFAERPEGSVSTLKIQRTQQEDSAVYLCASSPGTVEAFFGQGTRLTVV.

The chain joins TRBV27 to TRBJ2-3, with 8 bases that match TRBD1. The germline V gene has CDR1 MNHEY and CDR2 SMNVEV (reference sequence). The trim removed 2 bases at V and 4 bases at J, leaving 2 bases unmatched. This CDR3 is built from 14 residues. DNA for the CDR3: TGTGCCAGCAGTTTAGAGGGACAGGCAGATACGCAGTATTTT. It encodes CASSLEGQADTQYF.

The chain employs TRBV7-3 and TRBJ2-1; D uncertain. Trimming stripped 0 bases from V and 7 bases from J, with 7 bases between. Germline CDR1 SGHTA, CDR2 FQGTGA. The CDR3 sequence is 13 residues long. The CDR3 loop reads CASSLTLRNEQFF. In nucleotides, the CDR3 is TGTGCCAGCAGCTTAACGCTGAGGAATGAGCAGTTCTTC.

The rearrangement joins TRBV6-5 to TRBJ1-2, with TRBD1 matching over 9 bases. After removal of 4 bases from V and 6 bases from J, the junction contained 12 bases not matched to a gene. Germline CDR1 and CDR2: MNHEY and SVGAGI. The CDR3 has 16 residues. The CDR3 coding sequence is TGTGCCAGCAGTTTCCGAACGGGACAGGGATATCATGGCTACACCTTC. As protein: CASSFRTGQGYHGYTF.

The chain has TRBV5-1 and TRBJ1-1; tentative D call: TRBD1 (6 bases). The CDR3 sequence is 15 residues long. The V end was cut by 0 bases, the J end by 1 base, with 10 bases between. The germline CDR1 and CDR2 sequences are SGHRS and YFSETQ. The CDR3 protein is CASSLERGRNTEAFF. CDR3 sequence (DNA): TGCGCCAGCAGCTTGGAGAGGGGGAGGAACACTGAAGCTTTCTTT.

This chain links TRBV7-8 with TRBJ2-2, with 9 bases aligning to TRBD1. Trimming cost V 6 bases and J 4 bases; bases outside gene matches: 6. The CDR3 length is 15 residues. From germline, CDR1 is SGHVS and CDR2 FQNEAQ. The CDR3 spells CASRTQGASTGELFF. Here the CDR3 DNA reads TGTGCCAGCAGGACACAGGGGGCGAGCACCGGGGAGCTGTTTTTT.